These T cell receptor beta chains were read from a single sample in a study of shared clonotypes between healthy human individuals. Using immunoSEQ multiplex PCR, the repertoire was profiled, and TCRdb retains in-frame clones only, with some absent. Here the sample spans roughly 2,000,000 clones, just over 90% being singletons. Sequencing used naive CD8+ T cells from PBMCs. The receptor set was obtained from a man aged 18-30 years in good health. Some clones in this sample may be carry-over from other donors' samples. Each CDR3 is given with its conserved first and last residue. Each record gives: D gene, V gene, CDR3 length, clone size, J gene, CDR3 protein, CDR3 DNA. The D gene is left open where the match is weak. A clone size is listed for some rows: how often the clone was seen (once, few, many), or a class if it is expanded.

>NA|TRBV18|16|once|TRBJ2-3
CASSLSTGGSTDTQYF
TGTGCCAGCTCACTATCGACAGGCGGCTCCACAGATACGCAGTATTTT
>NA|TRBV4-1|16|once|TRBJ2-1
CASSQRDESIYNEQFF
TGCGCCAGCAGCCAGCGGGACGAATCAATCTACAATGAGCAGTTCTTC
>NA|TRBV7-8|14|NA|TRBJ1-1
CASSQKGWNTEAFF
TGTGCCAGCAGCCAGAAAGGTTGGAACACTGAAGCTTTCTTT
>TRBD1|TRBV19|18|NA|TRBJ2-2
CASSTKPRDRLSTGELFF
TGTGCCAGTAGTACAAAACCTCGGGACAGGTTGAGCACCGGGGAGCTGTTTTTT
>NA|TRBV7-9|13|NA|TRBJ2-3
CASSNYSGNTQYF
TGTGCCAGCAGCAACTATAGCGGTAATACGCAGTATTTT
>TRBD2|TRBV7-2|17|once|TRBJ2-1
CASSSRTSGRGIYEQFF
TGTGCCAGCAGCTCCAGGACTAGCGGGCGCGGAATCTATGAGCAGTTCTTC
>NA|TRBV14|17|NA|TRBJ1-1
CASSPTIRTDLNTEAFF
TGTGCCAGCAGCCCGACAATAAGGACAGACTTGAACACTGAAGCTTTCTTT
>NA|TRBV28|14|NA|TRBJ2-7
CASTPLGESYEQYF
TGTGCCAGCACCCCCCTAGGCGAATCCTACGAGCAGTACTTC
>NA|TRBV13|16|NA|TRBJ2-7
CASSLDPAGSSYEQYF
TGTGCCAGCAGCTTAGATCCCGCGGGAAGCTCCTACGAGCAGTACTTC
>NA|TRBV10-3|13|NA|TRBJ2-3
CAISDREADTQYF
TGTGCCATCAGCGACAGGGAGGCAGATACGCAGTATTTT
>TRBD1|TRBV4-1|19|NA|TRBJ1-1
CASSHSTGAYTVGNTEAFF
TGCGCCAGCAGCCATAGTACAGGGGCCTACACCGTGGGGAACACTGAAGCTTTCTTT
>NA|TRBV7-8|15|NA|TRBJ1-5
CASSLGLGMYQPQHF
TGTGCCAGCAGCTTAGGCTTGGGGATGTATCAGCCCCAGCATTTT
>TRBD1|TRBV5-5|17|once|TRBJ2-6
CASSPKIDRAGANVLTF
TGTGCCAGCAGCCCCAAAATCGACAGGGCTGGGGCCAACGTCCTGACTTTC
>NA|TRBV4-1|14|NA|TRBJ2-4
CASSHLGAVNIQYF
TGCGCCAGCAGCCACCTGGGGGCCGTTAACATTCAGTACTTC
>TRBD2|TRBV10-3|19|NA|TRBJ2-7
CAISVTRTSGRSSSYEQYF
TGTGCCATCAGTGTCACCCGGACTAGCGGGAGGTCTAGCTCCTACGAGCAGTACTTC
>TRBD1|TRBV25-1|16|once|TRBJ2-5
CASSEFRTGGLETQYF
TGTGCCAGCAGTGAATTTCGGACAGGGGGCCTTGAGACCCAGTACTTC
>NA|TRBV10-1|14|once|TRBJ2-5
CASSEILSGETQYF
TGCGCCAGCAGTGAGATTTTAAGCGGGGAGACCCAGTACTTC
>NA|TRBV7-8|14|NA|TRBJ2-3
CASSLQQYTDTQYF
TGTGCCAGCAGCTTACAACAGTACACAGATACGCAGTATTTT
>TRBD2|TRBV30|14|NA|TRBJ2-7
CAWSVASGPYEQYF
TGTGCCTGGAGTGTAGCTAGCGGCCCCTACGAGCAGTACTTC
>NA|TRBV11-2|11|NA|TRBJ2-7
CASTLGHEQYF
TGTGCCAGCACTTTGGGTCACGAGCAGTACTTC
>NA|TRBV5-1|16|NA|TRBJ2-2
CASSLLGIGGTGELFF
TGCGCCAGCAGCTTGTTAGGGATTGGAGGCACCGGGGAGCTGTTTTTT
>NA|TRBV30|16|NA|TRBJ1-3
CAWSISPGPQGNTIYF
TGTGCCTGGAGTATTTCCCCCGGGCCCCAAGGAAACACCATATATTTT
>NA|TRBV2|11|once|TRBJ2-1
CASRPNNEQFF
TGTGCCAGCAGACCCAACAATGAGCAGTTCTTC
>NA|TRBV19|14|NA|TRBJ1-2
CASTPPGRGYGYTF
TGTGCCAGTACCCCTCCTGGTAGGGGCTATGGCTACACCTTC
>NA|TRBV19|14|NA|TRBJ2-7
CASTAGSGGYEQYF
TGTGCCAGTACCGCCGGGTCTGGTGGCTACGAGCAGTACTTC
>NA|TRBV4-1|15|NA|TRBJ1-1
CASSLGAGADTEAFF
TGCGCCAGCAGCCTTGGGGCGGGGGCAGACACTGAAGCTTTCTTT
>TRBD2|TRBV6-1|15|NA|TRBJ2-7
CASTTRGTSGYEQYF
TGTGCCAGCACCACGAGGGGGACTAGCGGCTACGAGCAGTACTTC
>NA|TRBV4-3|16|once|TRBJ2-2
CASSPSGGRVFGELFF
TGCGCCAGCAGCCCGTCGGGCGGCAGGGTTTTCGGGGAGCTGTTTTTT
>NA|TRBV19|14|NA|TRBJ2-1
CASGGFSSYNEQFF
TGTGCCAGCGGTGGCTTCAGCTCCTACAATGAGCAGTTCTTC
>TRBD2|TRBV9|17|NA|TRBJ2-7
CASSESFSGDSSYEQYF
TGTGCCAGCAGCGAGTCTTTCAGCGGGGATTCCTCCTACGAGCAGTACTTC
>NA|TRBV10-1|18|NA|TRBJ2-7
CASSESTLGLKGPYEQYF
TGCGCCAGCAGTGAGTCCACCCTCGGTCTAAAGGGACCCTACGAGCAGTACTTC
>NA|TRBV4-3|15|NA|TRBJ2-7
CASSLRLAQRYEQYF
TGCGCCAGCAGCCTCCGACTGGCTCAGCGGTACGAGCAGTACTTC
>NA|TRBV7-9|15|NA|TRBJ2-2
CASSPPARGTGELFF
TGTGCCAGCAGCCCACCCGCGCGAGGGACCGGGGAGCTGTTTTTT
>TRBD1|TRBV7-6|13|NA|TRBJ1-1
CASSPDRATEAFF
TGTGCCAGCAGCCCGGACAGGGCCACTGAAGCTTTCTTT
>NA|TRBV13|12|NA|TRBJ1-1
CASSLGASEAFF
TGTGCCAGCAGCTTAGGAGCCAGTGAAGCTTTCTTT
>NA|TRBV19|14|few|TRBJ2-7
CASSIAGAPYEQYF
TGTGCCAGTAGTATTGCAGGGGCTCCCTACGAGCAGTACTTC
>NA|TRBV28|14|once|TRBJ1-1
CASSLPQTGTEAFF
TGTGCCAGCAGTTTACCTCAAACTGGGACTGAAGCTTTCTTT
>NA|TRBV7-3|13|NA|TRBJ1-6
CASSSKQGSPLHF
TGTGCCAGCAGCTCCAAACAAGGTTCACCCCTCCACTTT
>NA|TRBV7-9|12|NA|TRBJ2-7
CASSLGKNEQYF
TGTGCCAGCAGCTTGGGGAAGAACGAGCAGTACTTC
>NA|TRBV9|14|NA|TRBJ1-4
CASSVEGLEEKLFF
TGTGCCAGCAGCGTGGAGGGGCTTGAAGAAAAACTGTTTTTT
>TRBD2|TRBV11-2|14|NA|TRBJ2-5
CASSLAGGIETQYF
TGTGCCAGCAGCTTAGCGGGAGGGATAGAGACCCAGTACTTC
>TRBD2|TRBV5-1|15|NA|TRBJ2-1
CASSPPREGSHEQFF
TGCGCCAGCAGCCCCCCTCGGGAGGGTTCCCATGAGCAGTTCTTC
>NA|TRBV19|15|NA|TRBJ1-2
CASSALRADDYGYTF
TGTGCCAGTAGTGCTTTGCGCGCGGACGACTATGGCTACACCTTC
>TRBD1|TRBV4-1|18|NA|TRBJ2-5
CASSLPGTGGVNGETQYF
TGCGCCAGCAGCCTTCCCGGGACAGGGGGCGTCAACGGAGAGACCCAGTACTTC
>NA|TRBV11-2|15|NA|TRBJ1-1
CASSLVSGGNTEAFF
TGTGCCAGCAGCTTAGTGTCGGGGGGAAACACTGAAGCTTTCTTT
>NA|TRBV2|15|NA|TRBJ2-7
CASTPIWTELNEQYF
TGTGCCAGCACCCCCATTTGGACAGAGCTCAACGAGCAGTACTTC
>NA|TRBV6-5|11|few|TRBJ2-7
CASSYGQEQYF
TGTGCCAGCAGTTATGGGCAGGAGCAGTACTTC
>NA|TRBV19|15|NA|TRBJ2-1
CASSIRSRDLNEQFF
TGTGCCAGTAGTATTCGTTCCAGGGATCTCAATGAGCAGTTCTTC
>NA|TRBV4-1|11|NA|TRBJ1-1
CASSQDNEAFF
TGCGCCAGCAGCCAAGATAATGAAGCTTTCTTT
>NA|TRBV7-7|14|NA|TRBJ2-2
CASSPGELTGELFF
TGTGCCAGCAGCCCCGGGGAGTTGACCGGGGAGCTGTTTTTT
>NA|TRBV28|14|NA|TRBJ2-7
CASSRAGWKYEQYF
TGTGCCAGCAGTCGAGCAGGGTGGAAGTACGAGCAGTACTTC
>TRBD1|TRBV5-1|14|NA|TRBJ1-5
CASSPSTGARPQHF
TGCGCCAGCAGCCCGTCGACAGGGGCGAGGCCCCAGCATTTT